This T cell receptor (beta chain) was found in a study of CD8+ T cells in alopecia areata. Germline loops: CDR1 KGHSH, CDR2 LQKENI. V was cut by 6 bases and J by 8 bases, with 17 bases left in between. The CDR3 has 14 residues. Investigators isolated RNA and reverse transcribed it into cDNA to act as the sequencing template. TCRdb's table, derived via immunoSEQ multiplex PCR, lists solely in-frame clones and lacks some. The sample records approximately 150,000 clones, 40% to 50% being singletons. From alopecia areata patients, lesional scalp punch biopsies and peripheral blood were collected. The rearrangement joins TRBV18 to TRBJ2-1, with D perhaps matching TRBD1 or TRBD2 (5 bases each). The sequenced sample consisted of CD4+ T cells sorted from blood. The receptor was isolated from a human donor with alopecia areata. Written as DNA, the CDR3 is TGTGCCAGCTCGTACCGGGACGGAGGCGATGAGCAGTTCTTC. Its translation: CASSYRDGGDEQFF.